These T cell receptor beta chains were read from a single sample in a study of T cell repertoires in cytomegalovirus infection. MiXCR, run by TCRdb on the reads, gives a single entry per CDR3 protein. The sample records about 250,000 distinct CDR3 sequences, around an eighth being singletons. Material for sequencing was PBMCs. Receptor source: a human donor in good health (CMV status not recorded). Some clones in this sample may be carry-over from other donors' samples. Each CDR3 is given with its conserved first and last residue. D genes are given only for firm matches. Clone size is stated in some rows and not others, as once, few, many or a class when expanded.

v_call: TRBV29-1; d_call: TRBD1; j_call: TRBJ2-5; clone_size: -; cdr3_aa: CSVEITGEETQYF; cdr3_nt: TGCAGCGTTGAAATAACAGGGGAAGAGACCCAGTACTTC
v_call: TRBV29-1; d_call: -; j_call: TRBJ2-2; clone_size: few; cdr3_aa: CSVAWVSNTGELFF; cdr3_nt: TGCAGCGTCGCTTGGGTGTCGAACACCGGGGAGCTGTTTTTT
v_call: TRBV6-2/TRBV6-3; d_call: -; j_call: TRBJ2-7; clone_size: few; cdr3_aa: CASRAIETTYEQYF; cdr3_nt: TGTGCCAGCAGGGCAATAGAAACCACCTACGAGCAGTACTTC
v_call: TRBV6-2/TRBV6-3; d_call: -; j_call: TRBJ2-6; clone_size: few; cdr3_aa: CASSRSPRLLSSGANVLTF; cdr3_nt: TGTGCCAGCAGCCGCTCTCCGCGGCTGCTATCCTCTGGGGCCAACGTCCTGACTTTC
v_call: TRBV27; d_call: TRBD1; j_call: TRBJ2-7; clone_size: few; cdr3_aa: CASRTGYPYEQYF; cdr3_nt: TGTGCCAGCCGGACAGGGTATCCCTACGAGCAGTACTTC
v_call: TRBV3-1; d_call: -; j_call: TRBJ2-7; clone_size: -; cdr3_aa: CASSSYRMDEQYF; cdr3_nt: TGTGCCAGCAGCTCCTATAGGATGGACGAGCAGTACTTC
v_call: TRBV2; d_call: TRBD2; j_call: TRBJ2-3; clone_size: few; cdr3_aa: CASSLTSGRTDTQYF; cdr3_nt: TGTGCCAGCAGTCTAACTAGCGGGAGAACAGATACGCAGTATTTT
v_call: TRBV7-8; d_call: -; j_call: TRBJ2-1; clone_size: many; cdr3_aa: CASSLDWQLKGSEQFF; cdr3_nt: TGTGCCAGCAGCTTAGACTGGCAGCTTAAGGGTAGTGAGCAGTTCTTC
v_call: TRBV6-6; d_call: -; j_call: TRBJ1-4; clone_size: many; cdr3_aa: CASSYSTIREKLFF; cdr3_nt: TGTGCCAGCAGTTACTCGACGATTAGGGAAAAACTGTTTTTT
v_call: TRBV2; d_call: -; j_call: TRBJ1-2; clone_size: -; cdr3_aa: CASSRDTYGYTF; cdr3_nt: TGTGCCAGCAGTCGGGACACCTATGGCTACACCTTC
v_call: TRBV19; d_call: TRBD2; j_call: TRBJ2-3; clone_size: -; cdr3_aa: CASRGLAGGRSTDTQYF; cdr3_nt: TGTGCCAGTAGAGGGCTGGCGGGAGGCCGGAGCACAGATACGCAGTATTTT